This is a list of T cell receptor beta chains from one sample in a study of T-cell memory formation after mild COVID-19. One entry per CDR3 protein results from TCRdb running MiXCR on the 5' RACE reads. The data contain a few hundred thousand distinct CDR3 sequences, approximately 15% of them singletons. Input material: PBMCs or a T cell subset sorted from them (not recorded which). The receptors here all came from a man younger than 35 who had mild COVID-19 (a few samples of this study predate the infection). Cell type and time point are not known. Both conserved end residues are part of each CDR3. Each record gives: clone size, D gene, V gene, J gene, CDR3 DNA, CDR3 protein. The D gene is left open where the match is weak. Some rows have no size entry. The others give once, few or many, or a class for an expanded clone.

clone size: -; D gene: -; V gene: TRBV5-1; J gene: TRBJ2-6; CDR3 DNA: TGCGCCAGCAGCTTGGCTTCTCCAGGGGCGCAAGGGGCCAACGTCCTGACTTTC; CDR3 protein: CASSLASPGAQGANVLTF
clone size: few; D gene: -; V gene: TRBV5-4; J gene: TRBJ1-1; CDR3 DNA: TGTGCCAGCAGCTTTTTTCAGACTAACACTGAAGCTTTCTTT; CDR3 protein: CASSFFQTNTEAFF
clone size: -; D gene: TRBD2; V gene: TRBV4-1; J gene: TRBJ2-3; CDR3 DNA: TGCGCCAGCAGCCAAGTTCCGGTAGCGGGTAGCACAGATACGCAGTATTTT; CDR3 protein: CASSQVPVAGSTDTQYF
clone size: -; D gene: -; V gene: TRBV30; J gene: TRBJ1-2; CDR3 DNA: TGTGCCTGGAGTTCTTACAATCGCTACACCTTC; CDR3 protein: CAWSSYNRYTF
clone size: many; D gene: TRBD1; V gene: TRBV5-1; J gene: TRBJ2-7; CDR3 DNA: TGCGCCAGCAGTCGGGACAGTGGACTCTACGAGCAGTACTTC; CDR3 protein: CASSRDSGLYEQYF
clone size: many; D gene: TRBD2; V gene: TRBV28; J gene: TRBJ2-1; CDR3 DNA: TGTGCCAGTTCTAGCGGGGCCTACAATGAGCAGTTCTTC; CDR3 protein: CASSSGAYNEQFF
clone size: few; D gene: TRBD2; V gene: TRBV7-9; J gene: TRBJ2-4; CDR3 DNA: TGTGCCAGCAGACCCGGACTAGCGGGGGCCCCGGGGGCCAAAAACATTCAGTACTTC; CDR3 protein: CASRPGLAGAPGAKNIQYF
clone size: -; D gene: TRBD1; V gene: TRBV10-2; J gene: TRBJ1-2; CDR3 DNA: TGCGCCAGCAGTATGCCGGGACAGGGTTCTCGCGCCTATGGCTACACCTTC; CDR3 protein: CASSMPGQGSRAYGYTF
clone size: -; D gene: -; V gene: TRBV6-5; J gene: TRBJ1-2; CDR3 DNA: TGTGCCAGCACCCGGGGGGGATCATATTTAGCTAACTATGGCTACACCTTC; CDR3 protein: CASTRGGSYLANYGYTF
clone size: few; D gene: TRBD2; V gene: TRBV5-4; J gene: TRBJ2-3; CDR3 DNA: TGTGCCAGCAGCACGTCTAGCGGGGGCACAGATACGCAGTATTTT; CDR3 protein: CASSTSSGGTDTQYF
clone size: -; D gene: -; V gene: TRBV7-3; J gene: TRBJ2-1; CDR3 DNA: TGTGCCAGCAGCTTGGTCACCTACAATGAGCAGTTCTTC; CDR3 protein: CASSLVTYNEQFF
clone size: few; D gene: -; V gene: TRBV6-5; J gene: TRBJ1-4; CDR3 DNA: TGTGCCAGCAGCCCCCGGGCCCCGGATGAAAAACTGTTTTTT; CDR3 protein: CASSPRAPDEKLFF
clone size: -; D gene: TRBD2; V gene: TRBV7-2; J gene: TRBJ2-3; CDR3 DNA: TGTGCCAGCAGCTTAGGCCTAGCGGTTCAGACAGATACGCAGTATTTT; CDR3 protein: CASSLGLAVQTDTQYF
clone size: few; D gene: TRBD1; V gene: TRBV20-1; J gene: TRBJ2-7; CDR3 DNA: TGCAGTGCGCGAGGACAGGCCGGCTCCTACGAGCAGTACTTC; CDR3 protein: CSARGQAGSYEQYF
clone size: -; D gene: -; V gene: TRBV7-9; J gene: TRBJ2-7; CDR3 DNA: TGTGCCAGCAGTCCGAGGGGGGCGCCCTACGAGCAGTACTTC; CDR3 protein: CASSPRGAPYEQYF
clone size: many; D gene: -; V gene: TRBV4-3; J gene: TRBJ2-7; CDR3 DNA: TGCGCCAGCAGCCAAGATAGAGGCGAGCAGTACTTC; CDR3 protein: CASSQDRGEQYF
clone size: few; D gene: TRBD1; V gene: TRBV2; J gene: TRBJ1-1; CDR3 DNA: TGTGCCAGCAACTCGAGGACAGGGGGAACTGAAGCTTTCTTT; CDR3 protein: CASNSRTGGTEAFF
clone size: -; D gene: TRBD2; V gene: TRBV7-8; J gene: TRBJ2-2; CDR3 DNA: TGTGCCAGCAGGGTACCGGGACTAGCGGCCATGAGCACCGGGGAGCTGTTTTTT; CDR3 protein: CASRVPGLAAMSTGELFF
clone size: -; D gene: -; V gene: TRBV4-3; J gene: TRBJ2-5; CDR3 DNA: TGCGCCAGCAGCCCCAACGTCGGGTACCAAGAGACCCAGTACTTC; CDR3 protein: CASSPNVGYQETQYF
clone size: -; D gene: -; V gene: TRBV7-9; J gene: TRBJ1-5; CDR3 DNA: TGTGCCAGCAGCCCCTTGGGGGGGGCGGGCAGCAATCAGCCCCAGCATTTT; CDR3 protein: CASSPLGGAGSNQPQHF
clone size: many; D gene: -; V gene: TRBV7-2; J gene: TRBJ2-6; CDR3 DNA: TGTGCCAGCAGCACAGACTTCGATGGGGCCAACGTCCTGACTTTC; CDR3 protein: CASSTDFDGANVLTF
clone size: -; D gene: -; V gene: TRBV11-2; J gene: TRBJ2-3; CDR3 DNA: TGTGCCAGCAGCCTCAGTCCTACTAGCACAGATACGCAGTATTTT; CDR3 protein: CASSLSPTSTDTQYF
clone size: -; D gene: TRBD1; V gene: TRBV5-4; J gene: TRBJ2-1; CDR3 DNA: TGTGCCAGCAGCTTGGCCCCGGGACAGGGAGACAATGAGCAGTTCTTC; CDR3 protein: CASSLAPGQGDNEQFF